The 9 T cell receptor beta chains below all came from one sample that was sequenced in a study of blood T cell repertoires in COVID-19. Sequenced by immunoSEQ multiplex PCR; TCRdb stores in-frame clones only, minus some. The sample yields 490,000 or so clones, roughly nine tenths seen once. The sequencing input was PBMCs or T cells enriched from blood (not recorded which). The receptors shown here come from a woman in her sixties or seventies who had recovered from COVID-19.

This chain connects TRBV5-4 to TRBJ1-1, with D possibly being TRBD1 (6 bases). CDR1 and CDR2 (germline): SGHNT, YYREEE (reference sequence). The CDR3 runs 13 residues. Trimming stripped 5 bases from V and 7 bases from J, with 15 bases between. DNA for the CDR3: TGTGCCAGCAGTTTCGGAGGCAGGGGTGAAGCTTTCTTT. Translated: CASSFGGRGEAFF.

J is TRBJ2-1 and V is TRBV6-4, with D possibly matching TRBD1 (5 bases). The V gene's germline CDR1 is MRHNA and CDR2 SNTAGT. There are 16 residues in the CDR3. V lost 0 bases to trimming and J lost 4 bases, with 13 bases between them. The CDR3: CASSDSSQGTYNEQFF. In DNA form, the CDR3 reads TGTGCCAGCAGTGACTCGTCCCAGGGAACTTACAATGAGCAGTTCTTC.

The chain joins TRBV4-1 to TRBJ2-3; 8 positions agree with TRBD2. The CDR3 has 18 residues. J lost 5 bases, V lost 0 bases, and 13 bases had no gene match. The germline gives CDR1 MGHRA, CDR2 YSYEKL. The CDR3 loop reads CASSQEGGSGGFLDTQYF. In DNA form, the CDR3 reads TGCGCCAGCAGCCAAGAAGGGGGAAGCGGGGGTTTCCTAGATACGCAGTATTTT.

J is TRBJ2-7 and V is TRBV19; tentatively, D is TRBD1 (6 bases). Germline CDR1 is LNHDA and CDR2 is SQIVND (reference sequence). Trimming cost V 1 base and J 4 bases, with 8 bases left between them. CDR3 length: 13 residues. The CDR3 DNA sequence: TGTGCCAGTAGTATAGTAACAGGGTACGAGCAGTACTTC. Its translation: CASSIVTGYEQYF.

The genes are TRBV2 and TRBJ1-6, with D perhaps TRBD1 (6 bases). Trimming took 5 bases from V and 9 from J, leaving 20 bases between them. This CDR3 is built from 16 residues. Germline CDR1 reads SNHLY; CDR2 reads FYNNEI. For the CDR3, the DNA is TGTGCCAGCAGTTTTAGCTCCGGGACAAATCCTTCACCCCTCCACTTT. Protein product: CASSFSSGTNPSPLHF. Based on the CDR3 plus reference TRBV2 and TRBJ1-6, the full variable domain is EPEVTQTPSHQVTQMGQEVILRCVPISNHLYFYWYRQILGQKVEFLVSFYNNEISEKSEIFDDQFSVERPDGSNFTLKIRSTKLEDSAMYFCASSFSSGTNPSPLHFGNGTRLTVT.

The chain has TRBV11-2 and TRBJ2-3; D not resolved. Germline CDR1 and CDR2: SGHAT and FQNNGV. V gave up 2 bases and J gave up 6 bases, with 15 bases separating them. The length of the CDR3 is 15 residues. The chain's CDR3 is CASSLPLTGFDTQYF. Here the CDR3 DNA reads TGTGCCAGCAGCTTACCGTTGACCGGGTTTGATACGCAGTATTTT.

V and J are TRBV9 and TRBJ2-4; 8 bases fit TRBD1. Losses at the gene ends were 0 bases for V and 6 bases for J; bases not matched to a gene: 14. Germline V CDR1 and CDR2: SGDLS, YYNGEE. The CDR3 contains 18 residues. The CDR3 reads CASSVDGQGESLRNIQYF. The CDR3, as DNA: TGTGCCAGCAGCGTAGATGGACAGGGTGAGTCCCTCAGAAACATTCAGTACTTC.

This chain joins TRBV19 and TRBJ1-3; TRBD1 might be the D (6 bases). V was trimmed by 2 bases and J by 5 bases, leaving 10 bases between them. Germline CDR1 reads LNHDA; CDR2 reads SQIVND (reference sequence). The CDR3 covers 14 residues. Here the CDR3 DNA reads TGTGCCAGTAGTATATCGGGGGGCAGAAACACCATATATTTT. The encoded protein is CASSISGGRNTIYF.

The chain couples TRBV24-1 to TRBJ2-2, with 9 bases that match TRBD1. In germline, CDR1 is KGHDR, CDR2 SFDVKD. V lost 4 bases, J lost 6 bases, and 8 bases stayed unmatched. The CDR3 runs 16 residues. The DNA for the CDR3 is TGTGCCACCAGTGACCGGGGACAGGGAACCCCCGGGGAGCTGTTTTTT. Its protein is CATSDRGQGTPGELFF.